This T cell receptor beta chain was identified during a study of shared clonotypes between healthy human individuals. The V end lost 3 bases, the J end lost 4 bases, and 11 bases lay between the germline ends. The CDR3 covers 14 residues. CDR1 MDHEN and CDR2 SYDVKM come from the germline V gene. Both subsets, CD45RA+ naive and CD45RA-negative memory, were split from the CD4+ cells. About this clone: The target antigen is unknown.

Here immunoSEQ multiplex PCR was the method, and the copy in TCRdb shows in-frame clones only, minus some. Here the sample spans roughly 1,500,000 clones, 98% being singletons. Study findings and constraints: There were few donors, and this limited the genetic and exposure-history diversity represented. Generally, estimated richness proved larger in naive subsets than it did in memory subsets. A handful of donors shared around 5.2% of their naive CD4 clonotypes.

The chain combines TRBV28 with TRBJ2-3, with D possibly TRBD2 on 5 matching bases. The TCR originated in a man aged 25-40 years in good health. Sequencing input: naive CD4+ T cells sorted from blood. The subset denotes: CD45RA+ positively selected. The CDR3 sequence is CASSFSGGADTQYF. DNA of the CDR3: TGTGCCAGCAGTTTTTCAGGAGGTGCAGATACGCAGTATTTT.